This T cell receptor (beta chain) originates from a study of cytomegalovirus exposure and HLA in healthy donors. General study findings and limits: As a later analysis revealed, most CMV-associated TCR beta chains appeared HLA-restricted. TCR beta V- and J-gene trimming, according to a later analysis, was linked to a missense DCLRE1C variant. Most of the TCR beta V segments (in an earlier analysis) were productive either about 87% or about 30% of the time. Most TCR sequences proved rare, with some public TCRs found in many donors.

On this clone itself: The antigen remains undetermined. Mismatch with germline at one junction end may stem from a read error.

The PCR had 60 Vbeta and 13 Jbeta primers. Libraries were prepared by immunoSEQ multiplex PCR; TCRdb keeps only in-frame clonotypes and omits some of them. The sample includes some 47,000 clones. Input material: PBMCs. The receptor's source is a woman in her thirties or forties in good health and CMV-seronegative.

Here the CDR3 DNA reads TGTGCCAGCAGCCAAAGACAGGGAGAGAACATTGAAGCTTTCTTT. Translation gives CASSQRQGENIEAFF. The chain links TRBV4-2 to TRBJ1-1; 7 nucleotides agree with TRBD1. This CDR3 spans 15 amino acids. Germline V gives CDR1 LGHNA, CDR2 YNFKEQ.